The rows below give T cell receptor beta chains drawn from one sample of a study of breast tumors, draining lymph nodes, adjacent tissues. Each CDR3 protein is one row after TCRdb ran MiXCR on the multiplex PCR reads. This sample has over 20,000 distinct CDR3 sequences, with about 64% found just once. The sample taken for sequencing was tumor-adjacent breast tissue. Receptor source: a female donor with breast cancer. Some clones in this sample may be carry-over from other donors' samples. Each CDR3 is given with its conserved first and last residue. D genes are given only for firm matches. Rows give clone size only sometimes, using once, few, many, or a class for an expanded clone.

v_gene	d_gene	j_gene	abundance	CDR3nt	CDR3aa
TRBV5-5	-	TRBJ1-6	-	TGTGCCAGCAGCTGGGCCAATTCACCCCTCCACTTT	CASSWANSPLHF
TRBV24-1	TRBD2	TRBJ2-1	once	TGTGCCACCAGTGATCGTCAGCGGGACGTGAATGAGCAGTTCTTC	CATSDRQRDVNEQFF
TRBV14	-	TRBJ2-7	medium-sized	TGTGCCAGCAGCCAATATAGCTCCTACGAGCAGTACTTC	CASSQYSSYEQYF
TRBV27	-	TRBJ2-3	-	TGTGCCAGCAGTTCGTTAAAGGACTTCACAGATACGCAGTATTTT	CASSSLKDFTDTQYF
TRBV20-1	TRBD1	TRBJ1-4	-	TGCAGTACTCAGACAGGGGGCGGACCTAATGAAAAACTGTTTTTT	CSTQTGGGPNEKLFF
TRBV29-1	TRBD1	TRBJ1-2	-	TGCAGCGTAAGACAGGGGTGGGAGTATGGCTACACCTTC	CSVRQGWEYGYTF
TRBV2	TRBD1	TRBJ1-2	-	TGTGCCGCCCCTGGGACAGATAACTATGGCTACACCTTC	CAAPGTDNYGYTF
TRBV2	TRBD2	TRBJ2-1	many	TGTGCCAGCAGTTCCACTAGCGGGGCCCGTATCTTC	CASSSTSGARIF
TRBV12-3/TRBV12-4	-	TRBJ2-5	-	TGTGCCAGCAGTAGACAGATACAAGAGACCCAGTACTTC	CASSRQIQETQYF
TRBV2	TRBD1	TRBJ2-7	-	TGTGCCAGCTCTTCCAGGGGGTTTAGGAACACCGGGGAGCTGTACTTC	CASSSRGFRNTGELYF
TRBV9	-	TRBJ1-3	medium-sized	TGTGCCAGCAGCGTTACAGGCTTAGACGCTGGAAACACCATATATTTT	CASSVTGLDAGNTIYF
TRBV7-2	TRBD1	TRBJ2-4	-	TGTGCCAGCAGCCACCGACAGGGGGCATACATTCAGTACTTC	CASSHRQGAYIQYF
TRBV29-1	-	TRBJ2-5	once	TGCAGCGTTGAGGGATATGAACAAGAGACCCAGTACTTC	CSVEGYEQETQYF
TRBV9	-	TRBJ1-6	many	TGTGCCAGCAGCAAGGCGGGGGGGAGTGGTTCACCCCTCCACTTT	CASSKAGGSGSPLHF
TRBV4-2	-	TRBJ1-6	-	TGTGCCAGCAGCCTACAAGATCGGGACGATAATTCACCCCTCCACTTT	CASSLQDRDDNSPLHF
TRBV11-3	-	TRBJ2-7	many	TGTGCCAGCAGCTTAGCCCTCGACTCGCGGGGATCCGAGCAGTACTTC	CASSLALDSRGSEQYF
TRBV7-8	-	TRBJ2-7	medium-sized	TGTGCCAGCAGCTCTAAGAGGTTTGAGCAGTACTTC	CASSSKRFEQYF
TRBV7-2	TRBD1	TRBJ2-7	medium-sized	TGTGCCAGCAGCGGCGACAGGGGACGCTTTGGCGAGCAGTACTTC	CASSGDRGRFGEQYF
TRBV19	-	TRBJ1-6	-	TGTGTCTCCGTAGGCGGGGGGACTGGTAGTTCACCCCTCCACTTT	CVSVGGGTGSSPLHF
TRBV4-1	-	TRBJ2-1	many	TGCGCCAGCAGCCAAGATCAAGGGGGTTCGTACAATGAGCAGTTCTTC	CASSQDQGGSYNEQFF
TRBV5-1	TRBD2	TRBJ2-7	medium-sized	TGCGCCAGCAGCTCGACTAGCGGGACCTACGAGCAGTACTTC	CASSSTSGTYEQYF
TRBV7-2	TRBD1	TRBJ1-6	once	TGTGCCAGCAGCCCCAGGGGGAATGGTTCACCCCTCCACTTT	CASSPRGNGSPLHF
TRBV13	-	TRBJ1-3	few	TGTGCCAGCAGCCTTTCTGGAAACACCATATATTTT	CASSLSGNTIYF
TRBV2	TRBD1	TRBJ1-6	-	TGTGCCAGCAGTTCTTTGACAGGGTCGATTAATTCACCCCTCCACTTT	CASSSLTGSINSPLHF
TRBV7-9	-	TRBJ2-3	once	TGTGCCAGCAGCTTAGACCGGGGGACCCGCACAGATACGCAGTATTTT	CASSLDRGTRTDTQYF
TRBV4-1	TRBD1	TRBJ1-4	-	TGCGCCAGCAGGGGACGGACAGGGGCAACTAATGAAAAACTGTTTTTT	CASRGRTGATNEKLFF
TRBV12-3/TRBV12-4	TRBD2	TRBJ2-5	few	TGTGCCAGCAGCCATATAGCGGGGGGGGGTGAGACCCAGTACTTC	CASSHIAGGGETQYF
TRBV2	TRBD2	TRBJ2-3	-	TGTGCCAGCCTAAGCGGGAGAGTGACAGATACGCAGTATTTT	CASLSGRVTDTQYF
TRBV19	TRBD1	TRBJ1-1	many	TGTGCCAGTGAGGGGGCCGAAGCTTTCTTT	CASEGAEAFF
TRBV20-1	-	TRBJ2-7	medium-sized	TGCAGTGCCCAGGCTTACGAGCAGTACTTC	CSAQAYEQYF
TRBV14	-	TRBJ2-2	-	TGTGCCAGCAGCCCACCCCACACCGGGGAGCTGTTTTTT	CASSPPHTGELFF
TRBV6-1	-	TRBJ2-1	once	TGTGCCAGCAGTGAACTCCTGACTTACCCCAATGAGCAGTTCTTC	CASSELLTYPNEQFF
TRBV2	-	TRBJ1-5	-	TGTGCCAGCAGCTCGGAACATTTATCACCCCAAGATTTT	CASSSEHLSPQDF
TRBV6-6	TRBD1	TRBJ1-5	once	TGTGCCAGCAGAGAGGACAGGGTTTATCAGCCCCAGCATTTT	CASREDRVYQPQHF
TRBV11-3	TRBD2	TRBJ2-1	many	TGTGCCAGCAGCTCTAGTGGATCGGCGCGGGGGGGTCCCGAAGAGCAGTTCTTC	CASSSSGSARGGPEEQFF
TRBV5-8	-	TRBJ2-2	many	TGTGCCAGCAGCTTGTCGGGGACGCAAACCGGGGAGCTGTTTTTT	CASSLSGTQTGELFF
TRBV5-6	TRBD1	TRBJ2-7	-	TGTGCCAGCAGCTACGGGACAGCCGAGCAGTACTTC	CASSYGTAEQYF
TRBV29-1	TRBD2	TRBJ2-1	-	TGCAGCGGGACTAGCGGGAGGGAGCAGTTCTTC	CSGTSGREQFF
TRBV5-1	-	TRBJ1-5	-	TGCGCCAGCAGCCAAGGGGGGCACAATCAGCCCCAGCATTTT	CASSQGGHNQPQHF
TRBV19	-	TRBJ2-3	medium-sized	TGTGCCAGTAGTATAGCCCCTCCTTCAGATACGCAGTATTTT	CASSIAPPSDTQYF
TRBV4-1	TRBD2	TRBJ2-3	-	TGCGCCAGCAGCCAAGATCCACCGGGACTAGCGGGAGACTTAAACAACACAGATACGCAGTATTTT	CASSQDPPGLAGDLNNTDTQYF
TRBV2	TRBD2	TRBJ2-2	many	TGTGCCAGCAGCTTGACTAGCGGGGCCGGGGAGCTGTTTTTT	CASSLTSGAGELFF
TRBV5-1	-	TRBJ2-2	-	TGCGCCAGCAGCCTCAGACTCAACACCGGGGAGCTGTTTTTT	CASSLRLNTGELFF